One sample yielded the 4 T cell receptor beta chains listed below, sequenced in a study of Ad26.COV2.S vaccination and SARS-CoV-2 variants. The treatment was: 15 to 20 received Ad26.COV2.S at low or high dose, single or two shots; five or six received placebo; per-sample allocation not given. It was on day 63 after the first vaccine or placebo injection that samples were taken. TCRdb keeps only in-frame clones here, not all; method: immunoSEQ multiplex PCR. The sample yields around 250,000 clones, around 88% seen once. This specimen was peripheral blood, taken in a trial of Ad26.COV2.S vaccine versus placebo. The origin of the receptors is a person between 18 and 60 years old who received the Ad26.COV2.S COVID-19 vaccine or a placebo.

CDR3 amino acids: CASSDIGKRTSGYTF. Written as DNA, the CDR3 is TGTGCCAGCAGTGATATAGGGAAGCGAACGAGTGGCTACACCTTC. The J gene is TRBJ1-2, the V gene TRBV6-1; D not certain. Per the germline V gene, CDR1 is MNHNS and CDR2 is SASEGT. Deletions cut 3 bases from V and 7 bases from J, with 18 bases between. CDR3 size: 15 residues.

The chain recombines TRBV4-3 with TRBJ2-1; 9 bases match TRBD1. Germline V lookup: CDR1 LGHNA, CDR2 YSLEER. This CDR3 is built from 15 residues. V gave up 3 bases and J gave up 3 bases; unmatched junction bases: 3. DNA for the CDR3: TGCGCCAGCAGCCACGGACAGGGGTTCTACAATGAGCAGTTCTTC. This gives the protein CASSHGQGFYNEQFF.

CDR3 nucleotide sequence: TGTGCCAGCAGCTCCATACTAGCGGCCATGGCCTACAATGAGCAGTTCTTC. This gives the protein CASSSILAAMAYNEQFF. The chain recombines TRBV7-9 with TRBJ2-1; 8 positions agree with TRBD2. Trimming took 4 bases from V and 2 from J; bases not matched to a gene: 10. CDR1 is SEHNR, CDR2 FQNEAQ, per germline (reference sequence). The CDR3 extends over 17 amino acids.

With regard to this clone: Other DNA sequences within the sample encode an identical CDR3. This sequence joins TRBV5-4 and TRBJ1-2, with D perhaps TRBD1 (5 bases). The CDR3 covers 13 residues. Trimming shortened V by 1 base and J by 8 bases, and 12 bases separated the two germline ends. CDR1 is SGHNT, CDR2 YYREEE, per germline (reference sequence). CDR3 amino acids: CASSLTGGDGYTF. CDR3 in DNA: TGTGCCAGCAGCTTGACGGGGGGGGACGGCTACACCTTC.